What follows is one T cell receptor beta chain and its context. V dropped 3 bases and J dropped 5; count of bases not matched to a gene: 1. Germline CDR1 reads SGHRS; CDR2 reads YFSETQ. This CDR3 has 14 residues. This specimen belongs to a study of blood T cell repertoires in COVID-19. On the study more broadly: Samples representing acute and convalescent COVID-19 were sourced from the United States, Italy and Spain.

Clones were sequenced by immunoSEQ multiplex PCR, and TCRdb holds only the in-frame ones, with some missing. The sample contains under 200,000 clones, 70% to 90% of which appear only once. Specimen: peripheral blood. The source of this sequence is a man aged 55 to 70 with active or convalescent COVID-19. The chain employs TRBV5-1 and TRBJ1-4, with TRBD1 identical over 10 bases. This CDR3 reads CASSSDRGNEKLFF. The CDR3 DNA follows: TGCGCCAGCAGCTCGGACAGGGGGAATGAAAAACTGTTTTTT.